These T cell receptor beta chains were read from a single sample in a study of cytomegalovirus exposure and HLA in healthy donors. Profiled with immunoSEQ multiplex PCR; TCRdb holds only in-frame clones, not every one. The sample contains around 210,000 clones, around 77% of which appear only once. The source material was PBMCs. The receptors come from a woman aged 25 to 39 in good health and CMV-seronegative. The CDR3 runs from the conserved cysteine through the conserved F or W. Each record gives: clone size, J gene, V gene, D gene, CDR3 protein, CDR3 DNA. A D gene is named only where the DNA matches it firmly. Only part of the rows carry a size: once, few, many, or a class if the clone is expanded.

.,TRBJ2-7,TRBV19,TRBD2,CASRQRGAYEQYF,TGTGCCAGTAGACAGCGGGGTGCCTACGAGCAGTACTTC
.,TRBJ2-7,TRBV27,TRBD1,CASSSNRGYEQYF,TGTGCCAGCAGTTCGAACAGGGGCTACGAGCAGTACTTC
few,TRBJ1-5,TRBV5-6,.,CASSRLNQPQHF,TGTGCCAGCAGCAGACTTAATCAGCCCCAGCATTTT
.,TRBJ2-3,TRBV6-1,.,CASSRRVGGTDTQYF,TGTGCCAGCTCCCGGCGAGTAGGGGGCACAGATACGCAGTATTTT
.,TRBJ2-7,TRBV21-1,.,CASSSPGTSGAPWEQYF,TGTGCCAGCAGCTCTCCCGGGACTAGCGGGGCGCCTTGGGAGCAGTACTTC
few,TRBJ2-7,TRBV7-2,TRBD2,CASSRLAGSYEQYF,TGTGCCAGCAGCCGACTAGCTGGCTCCTACGAGCAGTACTTC
.,TRBJ1-2,TRBV11-2,TRBD1,CASSLKGTGGRYGYTF,TGTGCCAGCAGCTTGAAAGGGACAGGGGGCCGGTACGGCTACACCTTC
.,TRBJ1-2,TRBV5-8,.,CASSQAGQTNYGYTF,TGTGCCAGCAGCCAAGCAGGACAAACTAACTATGGCTACACCTTC
.,TRBJ1-4,TRBV25-1,TRBD1,CASSPRQGAGEKLFF,TGTGCCAGCAGTCCACGACAGGGGGCAGGTGAAAAACTGTTTTTT
.,TRBJ2-2,TRBV15,.,CATSIRAIYTGELFF,TGTGCCACCAGCATCAGGGCAATTTACACCGGGGAGCTGTTTTTT
once,TRBJ2-7,TRBV7-6,TRBD1,CASSLDGTGYRQYF,TGTGCCAGCAGCTTAGATGGGACAGGGTACCGGCAGTACTTC
.,TRBJ2-5,TRBV6-6,TRBD2,CASSPLGSGKQETQYF,TGTGCCAGCAGTCCGCTTGGTAGCGGGAAACAAGAGACCCAGTACTTC
.,TRBJ2-7,TRBV28,TRBD1,CASSLTLPGTAPYEQYF,TGTGCCAGCAGTTTAACCCTTCCCGGGACAGCTCCCTACGAGCAGTACTTC
.,TRBJ1-1,TRBV2,TRBD1,CASDQGAMNTEAFF,TGTGCCAGTGACCAGGGGGCGATGAACACTGAAGCTTTCTTT
.,TRBJ2-2,TRBV5-1,.,CASSLLGGATGELFF,TGCGCCAGCAGCTTGCTCGGCGGGGCCACCGGGGAGCTGTTTTTT
.,TRBJ2-7,TRBV6-5,TRBD1,CASSLQGWGTYEQYF,TGTGCCAGCAGCTTACAGGGGTGGGGTACCTACGAGCAGTACTTC
few,TRBJ1-2,TRBV4-2,.,CASSHGSIRNYGYTF,TGTGCCAGCAGCCACGGGAGCATACGCAACTATGGCTACACCTTC